Shown below are 32 T cell receptor beta chains from a single sample sequenced in a study of blood T cell repertoires in COVID-19. Method: immunoSEQ multiplex PCR; TCRdb's copy keeps in-frame clones and lacks some. Altogether about 200,000 clones are present, 86% being singletons, with the ten largest covering around 6%. The sample consisted of PBMCs or T cells enriched from blood (not recorded which). The receptors were gathered from a man in his forties or fifties with acute COVID-19.

This chain links TRBV9 with TRBJ1-2; D not certain. Germline CDR1 and CDR2: SGDLS and YYNGEE. The V end was cut by 4 bases, the J end by 6 bases, with 16 bases between. This CDR3 is 14 amino acids long. The CDR3 DNA reads as TGTGCCAGCAGCATAACCACGGGATACCATGGCTACACCTTC. Amino acid sequence: CASSITTGYHGYTF.

Regarding this clone: One junction end does not reproduce the germline sequence, and a read error may be involved. This chain joins TRBV28 and TRBJ2-6, with D tentatively TRBD2 (6 bases). In germline, CDR1 is MDHEN, CDR2 SYDVKM. The CDR3 has 17 residues. CDR3 nucleotides: TGTGCTAGCAGTTTGGAGGGAGCTCACGCTGGGGCCAACGTCCTGACTTTC. It specifies CASSLEGAHAGANVLTF. Full variable domain (outside the CDR3, taken from reference TRBV28 and TRBJ2-6): DVKVTQSSRYLVKRTGEKVFLECVQDMDHENMFWYRQDPGLGLRLIYFSYDVKMKEKGDIPEGYSVSREKKERFSLILESASTNQTSMYLCASSLEGAHAGANVLTFGAGSRLTVL.

This clone was observed a handful of times. V and J are TRBV3-1 (or the pseudogene TRBV3-2) and TRBJ2-2; D is perhaps TRBD1 (6 bases). CDR1 and CDR2 from the germline V gene are LGHDT and YNNKEL (reference sequence). The CDR3 is 14 amino acids. The V and J ends lost 4 bases and 6 bases respectively, with 12 bases between them. This CDR3 reads CASSRTQGAGELFF. DNA of the CDR3: TGTGCCAGCAGCCGGACACAGGGCGCCGGGGAGCTGTTTTTT.

This clone has just one count. The gene calls are TRBV3-1 (or the pseudogene TRBV3-2) and TRBJ2-1, with 12 bases fitting TRBD2. CDR1 and CDR2 (germline): LGHDT, YNNKEL (reference sequence). The CDR3 consists of 15 residues. V was clipped by 4 bases and J by 9 bases; unmatched bases: 7. Here the CDR3 DNA reads TGTGCCAGCAGCCGTAGACTAGCGGGAGTGCCTGAGCAGTTCTTC. This encodes CASSRRLAGVPEQFF.

The rearrangement joins TRBV9 to TRBJ2-1, with 8 bases aligning to TRBD2. This CDR3 is 15 amino acids long. V was pared by 0 bases and J by 8 bases, with 7 bases of the junction left unmatched. CDR1 and CDR2 from the germline V gene are SGDLS and YYNGEE. CDR3: CASSVAYGRGDEQFF. CDR3 nucleotides: TGTGCCAGCAGCGTAGCTTACGGGAGGGGAGATGAGCAGTTCTTC.

This chain uses TRBV5-1 with TRBJ2-1, with 10 bases lining up with TRBD2. The CDR3 consists of 15 residues. V trimming: 0 bases; J trimming: 6 bases; junction bases outside the gene matches: 3. Per germline, CDR1 SGHRS and CDR2 YFSETQ. The CDR3 region has the DNA TGCGCCAGCAGCTTGGGTAGCGGGGGGATCAATGAGCAGTTCTTC. Amino acids: CASSLGSGGINEQFF.

The chain employs TRBV6-6 and TRBJ2-7; TRBD2 matches at 10 bases. This CDR3 region has 14 residues. V lost 6 bases to trimming and J lost 2 bases; unmatched junction nucleotides: 4. Looked up from germline, CDR1 is MNHNY and CDR2 is SVGAGI (reference sequence). This chain's CDR3 is CASSGLAETYEQYF. In DNA, the CDR3 is TGTGCCAGCAGCGGACTAGCGGAAACCTACGAGCAGTACTTC.

V and J are TRBV28 and TRBJ2-7; 11 nucleotides line up with TRBD2. Germline V gives CDR1 MDHEN, CDR2 SYDVKM. The ends lost 5 bases at V and 2 bases at J; junction bases unmatched: 17. This CDR3 spans 19 amino acids. This CDR3 is CASSLDPRTGTSGTYEQYF. The CDR3 DNA sequence: TGTGCCAGCAGTCTTGACCCGAGAACCGGGACTAGCGGAACCTACGAGCAGTACTTC.

Notes on this clone: The sample has other DNA sequences that encode this CDR3 too. V is TRBV12-3 or TRBV12-4 and J is TRBJ2-7; D gene ambiguous. Trimming stripped 6 bases from V and 0 bases from J, with 6 bases between. The CDR3 runs 12 residues. The CDR3 nucleotides are TGTGCCAGCAGCTCGAGCTCCTACGAGCAGTACTTC. Amino acids: CASSSSSYEQYF.

The chain joins TRBV7-2 to TRBJ1-6; possibly TRBD1 for D (5 bases). V lost 6 bases, J lost 4 bases, and 13 bases lay in between. The CDR3 extends over 15 amino acids. Per the germline V gene, CDR1 is SGHTA and CDR2 is FQGNSA. The chain's CDR3 is CASRKGAGYNSPLHF. The CDR3 DNA reads TGTGCCAGCAGAAAAGGGGCAGGGTATAATTCACCCCTCCACTTT.

This chain connects TRBV7-6 to TRBJ2-5; 9 positions agree with TRBD2. Germline trimming cut 5 bases from V and 5 bases from J; bases unmatched to any gene: 12. Germline CDR1 and CDR2: SGHVS and FNYEAQ. CDR3 size: 16 residues. Here the CDR3 reads CASSLGLAGLGETQYF. CDR3 DNA: TGTGCCAGCAGCCTGGGACTAGCAGGGCTAGGTGAGACCCAGTACTTC.

A single count supports this clone. This chain joins TRBV29-1 and TRBJ1-2, with D possibly being TRBD1 (6 bases). This CDR3 comprises 13 residues. The germline V gene encodes CDR1 SQVTM and CDR2 ANQGSEA. The germline V and J ends were trimmed by 4 bases and 4 bases, with 13 bases remaining between them. The DNA of the CDR3 is TGCAGCGTTGTGGGGGGGCGCGGCTATGGCTACACCTTC. Protein: CSVVGGRGYGYTF.

V and J are TRBV5-1 and TRBJ1-1; 10 bases map to TRBD1. This CDR3 region has 17 residues. Germline CDR1 is SGHRS and CDR2 is YFSETQ. Trimming removed 7 bases from V and 0 bases from J; junction bases left unmatched: 12. The CDR3 DNA reads TGCGCCAGCCTACCGGGACAGGGGTTTATTTTGAACACTGAAGCTTTCTTT. Encoded protein: CASLPGQGFILNTEAFF.

The V gene is TRBV7-6, the J gene TRBJ2-1, with D possibly being TRBD1 (5 bases). Trimming removed 1 base at V and 3 bases at J, with 7 bases between. The CDR3 loop spans 14 amino acids. From germline, CDR1 is SGHVS and CDR2 FNYEAQ. The DNA for the CDR3 is TGTGCCAGCAGCTTAGGGGGCCTCTACAATGAGCAGTTCTTC. It encodes CASSLGGLYNEQFF.

The J gene is TRBJ2-1, the V gene TRBV7-8, with 7 bases lining up with TRBD2. The CDR3 totals 16 residues. Germline V lookup: CDR1 SGHVS, CDR2 FQNEAQ. Trimming cost V 6 bases and J 13 bases; bases outside gene matches: 21. The CDR3 is CASSSEGRELLDGQFF. CDR3 DNA: TGTGCCAGCAGTTCGGAAGGGCGGGAGTTGTTGGACGGTCAGTTCTTC.

This sequence joins TRBV5-6 and TRBJ1-1; D is undetermined. The CDR3 loop spans 14 amino acids. Trimming pared 7 bases from V and 2 bases from J, leaving 15 bases between. Germline CDR1 reads SGHDT; CDR2 reads YYEEEE. CDR3 in amino acids: CASGKQRVNTEAFF. The CDR3 DNA reads as TGTGCCAGCGGAAAACAGAGAGTCAACACTGAAGCTTTCTTT.

The rearrangement uses TRBV10-3 and TRBJ2-7, with 9 bases that match TRBD2. Germline-derived CDR1 and CDR2 are ENHRY and SYGVKD. The CDR3 contains 12 residues. J gave up 1 base and V 10 bases, and 2 bases lay outside the gene matches. The CDR3 nucleotides are TGTGCCACTACTAGCGGGTCCTACGAGCAGTACTTC. Protein product: CATTSGSYEQYF.

The chain is built from TRBV5-1 and TRBJ2-5; TRBD1 aligns across 8 bases. The CDR3 consists of 14 residues. The junction had 2 bases not matched to a gene; V was cut back by 3 bases and J by 1 base. CDR1 and CDR2 (germline): SGHRS, YFSETQ. CDR3 DNA sequence: TGCGCCAGCAGCTACGGACAGGGCCAAGAGACCCAGTACTTC. Its translation is CASSYGQGQETQYF.

V gene TRBV29-1 combines with J gene TRBJ1-4; possibly TRBD1 for D (5 bases). V dropped 8 bases and J dropped 2 bases, with 12 bases sitting between them. Germline CDR1 and CDR2: SQVTM and ANQGSEA. The CDR3 runs 13 residues. DNA for the CDR3: TGCAGCACCGGGGGTGGGACTAATGAAAAACTGTTTTTT. Amino acid sequence: CSTGGGTNEKLFF.

This clone was recorded a few times. The chain carries TRBV7-2 and TRBJ1-3; unclear D gene. V lost 2 bases and J lost 2, with 7 bases in between. The CDR3 runs to 14 residues. Germline V lookup: CDR1 SGHTA, CDR2 FQGNSA. CDR3 region: CASSLNLAGNTIYF. CDR3 in DNA: TGTGCCAGCAGCTTAAATCTCGCTGGAAACACCATATATTTT. Full variable domain (missing parts from reference TRBV7-2 and TRBJ1-3): GAGVSQSPSNKVTEKGKDVELRCDPISGHTALYWYRQSLGQGLEFLIYFQGNSAPDKSGLPSDRFSAERTGGSVSTLTIQRTQQEDSAVYLCASSLNLAGNTIYFGEGSWLTVV.

This chain connects TRBV29-1 to TRBJ1-2; no firm D call. Trimming removed 2 bases from V and 0 bases from J, with 4 bases in between. This CDR3 is built from 12 residues. The V gene's germline CDR1 is SQVTM and CDR2 ANQGSEA. This CDR3 is CSVEIANYGYTF. CDR3 coding DNA: TGCAGCGTTGAAATAGCTAACTATGGCTACACCTTC.

The chain has TRBV28 and TRBJ1-5; maybe TRBD1 (6 bases). Germline CDR1 MDHEN, CDR2 SYDVKM. This CDR3 spans 13 amino acids. Trimming removed 4 bases from V and 7 bases from J, with 11 bases in between. In nucleotides, the CDR3 is TGTGCCAGCAGTTCAGACAGGAGGCAGCCCCAGCATTTT. Its protein product is CASSSDRRQPQHF. Full variable domain (outside the CDR3, taken from reference TRBV28 and TRBJ1-5): DVKVTQSSRYLVKRTGEKVFLECVQDMDHENMFWYRQDPGLGLRLIYFSYDVKMKEKGDIPEGYSVSREKKERFSLILESASTNQTSMYLCASSSDRRQPQHFGDGTRLSIL.

The DNA of the CDR3 is TGTGCCAGCATCGCGGGAGGAAGTGATACGCAGTATTTT. Translated: CASIAGGSDTQYF. V is TRBV28 and J is TRBJ2-3, with 8 bases identical to TRBD2. Germline V CDR1 and CDR2: MDHEN, SYDVKM. This CDR3 is built from 13 residues. With V trimmed by 7 bases and J by 6 bases, 6 bases remained unmatched.

The chain combines TRBV3-1 (or the pseudogene TRBV3-2) with TRBJ2-1; 9 nucleotides line up with TRBD1. V lost 7 bases and J lost 5; bases outside the gene matches: 6. Per germline, CDR1 LGHDT and CDR2 YNNKEL (reference sequence). The CDR3 consists of 14 residues. The CDR3 reads CASTRTGEDNEQFF. Here the CDR3 DNA reads TGTGCCAGCACCCGGACAGGGGAAGACAATGAGCAGTTCTTC.

For the CDR3, the DNA is TGCAGCGTTGAATGGGCGGGAGGGTCCACAGATACGCAGTATTTT. Translation: CSVEWAGGSTDTQYF. This chain connects TRBV29-1 to TRBJ2-3, with 9 bases lining up with TRBD2. This CDR3 region has 15 residues. The germline V gene has CDR1 SQVTM and CDR2 ANQGSEA. After removal of 2 bases from V and 2 bases from J, the junction contained 5 bases not matched to a gene.

The chain links TRBV6-4 to TRBJ1-5; 9 bases map to TRBD1. CDR3 length: 16 amino acids. Germline CDR1 reads MRHNA; CDR2 reads SNTAGT. Germline trimming cut 4 bases from V and 1 base from J; bases unmatched to any gene: 5. The CDR3 nucleotides are TGTGCCAGCAGTGCGCCCGGACAGGGGAGCAATCAGCCCCAGCATTTT. This encodes CASSAPGQGSNQPQHF.

V and J are TRBV29-1 and TRBJ1-1; 9 bases map to TRBD1. V gave up 7 bases and J gave up 2 bases; unmatched junction bases: 8. Germline V gene data show CDR1 as SQVTM and CDR2 as ANQGSEA. CDR3 length: 14 residues. The CDR3 coding sequence is TGCAGCGCCCGACAGGGGGGGGTCAACACTGAAGCTTTCTTT. Encoded protein: CSARQGGVNTEAFF.

The chain has TRBV5-1 and TRBJ2-1; no definite D call. The CDR3 has 15 residues. Germline CDR1 SGHRS, CDR2 YFSETQ. V lost 1 base and J 6 bases, leaving 14 bases between the germline ends. The DNA of the CDR3 is TGCGCCAGCAGCTTGCGGTATCGAGATACCAATGAGCAGTTCTTC. This sequence encodes CASSLRYRDTNEQFF.

The chain is built from TRBV27 and TRBJ1-1, with D hard to call. Deletions cut 5 bases from V and 6 bases from J, with 19 bases between. This CDR3 spans 15 amino acids. Germline V gives CDR1 MNHEY, CDR2 SMNVEV (reference sequence). The CDR3 sequence: CASSPASQSGAEAFF. The CDR3 DNA sequence: TGTGCCAGCAGTCCGGCGTCTCAAAGCGGGGCTGAAGCTTTCTTT.

V usage is TRBV30 and J usage is TRBJ2-7, with a weak D call TRBD1 (6 bases). V gave up 0 bases and J gave up 5 bases, with 8 bases separating them. Germline CDR1 and CDR2: GTSNPN and SVGIG (reference sequence). The CDR3 contains 12 residues. As DNA, the CDR3 is TGTGCCTGGAGTGTAACAGGGAACGAGCAGTACTTC. Protein: CAWSVTGNEQYF. Full variable domain (missing parts from reference TRBV30 and TRBJ2-7): SQTIHQWPATLVQPVGSPLSLECTVEGTSNPNLYWYRQAAGRGLQLLFYSVGIGQISSEVPQNLSASRPQDRQFILSSKKLLLSDSGFYLCAWSVTGNEQYFGPGTRLTVT.

The CDR3 loop is CASSADRASGNTIYF. The DNA of the CDR3 is TGTGCCAGCAGCGCAGACAGGGCCTCTGGAAACACCATATATTTT. V is TRBV9 and J is TRBJ1-3, with TRBD1 identical over 7 bases. The length of the CDR3 is 15 residues. The germline V gene encodes CDR1 SGDLS and CDR2 YYNGEE. V lost 3 bases to trimming and J lost 0 bases; unmatched junction nucleotides: 3.

The chain combines TRBV28 with TRBJ1-1, with D unclear. Germline loops: CDR1 MDHEN, CDR2 SYDVKM. This CDR3 region has 14 residues. V shed 7 bases and J shed 2 bases, with 14 bases lying between them. This CDR3 is CASNNHPVNTEAFF. As DNA, the CDR3 is TGTGCCAGCAATAACCACCCGGTTAACACTGAAGCTTTCTTT.